A selection of T cell receptor beta chains follows, all from one sample in a study of OX40 agonist ivuxolimab in advanced cancers. Produced via immunoSEQ multiplex PCR; TCRdb's table is partial and in-frame only. The sample records about 95,000 clones, about 91% being singletons. The sequencing here drew on CD4+ or CD8+ T cells sorted from blood, taken in a trial of the OX40 agonist ivuxolimab. Receptor source: an adult with an advanced solid tumor such as melanoma, head and neck, liver or kidney cancer. Both conserved end residues are part of each CDR3. The order of the fields is V gene, D gene, clone size, J gene, CDR3 DNA, CDR3 protein. The D gene is left open where the match is weak. Size tells how often a clone was seen (once, few, many) or the class of an expanded clone, and some rows leave it out.

TRBV4-1	NA	NA	TRBJ2-7	TGCGCCAGCAGCCAACCGGGGGGCAGGGACGAGCAGTACTTC	CASSQPGGRDEQYF
TRBV6-1	NA	once	TRBJ1-4	TGTGCCAGCAAGGTTTCGGGAGCGGGCAATGAAAAACTGTTTTTT	CASKVSGAGNEKLFF
TRBV9	TRBD1	NA	TRBJ1-2	TGTGCCAGCAGCGTAGGACAGGGGGACTATGGCTACACCTTC	CASSVGQGDYGYTF
TRBV11-3	NA	NA	TRBJ2-3	TGTGCCAGCAGCTTTGGGCGGGGCACAGATACGCAGTATTTT	CASSFGRGTDTQYF
TRBV7-9	NA	once	TRBJ2-7	TGTGCCAGCAGCTCCCGGACAGTGTTCAGGGGCGAGCAGTACTTC	CASSSRTVFRGEQYF
TRBV7-9	TRBD1	NA	TRBJ2-1	TGTGCCAGCAGCTTAAGACAGGGGGGGACCTACAATGAGCAGTTCTTC	CASSLRQGGTYNEQFF
TRBV28	TRBD1	NA	TRBJ1-5	TGTGCCAGCACCAGGACAGGGGTACAGCCCCAGCATTTT	CASTRTGVQPQHF
TRBV7-9	NA	few	TRBJ2-2	TGTGCCAGCAGCCGTGAAGCGCCGAACACCGGGGAGCTGTTTTTT	CASSREAPNTGELFF
TRBV2	NA	NA	TRBJ1-1	TGTGCCAGCAGTGAACCAACTCGTAGACAGACCCTCACTGAAGCTTTCTTT	CASSEPTRRQTLTEAFF
TRBV29-1	TRBD2	NA	TRBJ2-3	TGCAGCGTTGCGCGGGGGGAGGGGGATACGCAGTATTTT	CSVARGEGDTQYF
TRBV7-3	TRBD1	NA	TRBJ1-2	TGTGCCAGCAGCTTAAGTGGGACAGGGACCGGCTACACCTTC	CASSLSGTGTGYTF
TRBV4-3	NA	NA	TRBJ2-7	TGCGCCAGCAGCCAAGATACCGGGAGCGCCTACGAGCAGTACTTC	CASSQDTGSAYEQYF
TRBV28	NA	NA	TRBJ1-1	TGTGCCAGCAGTGGGATCGGGACGGCGAACACTGAAGCTTTCTTT	CASSGIGTANTEAFF
TRBV6-1	NA	NA	TRBJ2-7	TGTGCCACCATAGGGACCGTAACCTACGAGCAGTACTTC	CATIGTVTYEQYF
TRBV18	TRBD2	NA	TRBJ2-1	TGTGCCAGCTCACCACCTCGGGGGGGAATAGAGTATGAGCAGTTCTTC	CASSPPRGGIEYEQFF
TRBV4-3	NA	NA	TRBJ2-7	TGCGCCAGCAGCCAAGAAATTCCCCTGGCTCAGTACTTC	CASSQEIPLAQYF
TRBV27	NA	NA	TRBJ1-5	TGTGCCAGCAGTCCCAGCCTTCCAGAGACGCCTACCCATCGATCGACCCAGCATTTT	CASSPSLPETPTHRSTQHF
TRBV28	NA	NA	TRBJ1-4	TGTGCCAGCAGTTTATGCGAACAGAACAATATTTCCGAAAAAAATAATGAAAAACTGTTTTTT	CASSLCEQNNISEKNNEKLFF
TRBV19	NA	once	TRBJ2-7	TGTGCCAGTAGTATAGCGGAGGCAGGTCAAGAGCAGTACTTC	CASSIAEAGQEQYF
TRBV6-6	NA	NA	TRBJ1-6	TGTGCCAGCAGTTCCCTGAGGCCCCTCCACTTT	CASSSLRPLHF
TRBV11-1	TRBD2	few	TRBJ2-1	TGTGCCAGCAGCTTAGAAGCTTTCCCGGGACTAGCGGGACAAGGGCAGTTCTTC	CASSLEAFPGLAGQGQFF
TRBV6-5	TRBD1	NA	TRBJ1-1	TGTGCCAGCAGTTACGGGACAGAGAACACTGAAGCTTTCTTT	CASSYGTENTEAFF
TRBV12-5	NA	NA	TRBJ2-1	TGTGCTAGTGCTTCATATGGTGAGCAGTTCTTC	CASASYGEQFF
TRBV15	NA	NA	TRBJ2-7	TGTGCCACCAGCAGAGGGACCACGGGACGCGAGCAGTACTTC	CATSRGTTGREQYF
TRBV28	NA	NA	TRBJ1-4	TGTGCCAGTTCGGTGGAAAAGGATGAAAAACTGTTTTTT	CASSVEKDEKLFF
TRBV5-1	TRBD2	NA	TRBJ2-1	TGCGCCAGCAGCTTGACACGGGCCGGGACTAGCGGGGGGATCTACAATGAGCAGTTCTTC	CASSLTRAGTSGGIYNEQFF
TRBV28	NA	NA	TRBJ2-4	TGTGCCAGCAGTTTACCACAGGTGTACATTCAGTACTTC	CASSLPQVYIQYF
TRBV18	NA	once	TRBJ2-7	TGTGCCAGCTCACCACGGGGGCTGAACTACGAGCAGTACTTC	CASSPRGLNYEQYF
TRBV7-2	NA	NA	TRBJ1-2	TGTGCCAGCAGCTTAGACGGGAACTATGGCTACACCTTC	CASSLDGNYGYTF
TRBV9	NA	NA	TRBJ2-3	TGTGCCAGCAGCGTAGAGGCGGGGCGCACAGATACGCAGTATTTT	CASSVEAGRTDTQYF
TRBV2	NA	NA	TRBJ2-5	TGTGCCAGCAGTGACTTAAAACAAGAGACCCAGTACTTC	CASSDLKQETQYF
TRBV5-4	TRBD2	NA	TRBJ2-7	TGTGCCAGCAGCTTGGCCGGGCTAGCGGGAATCTACGAGCAGTACTTC	CASSLAGLAGIYEQYF
TRBV30	NA	NA	TRBJ1-1	TGTGCCCATAATCCCGGAGAGAACACTGAAGCTTTCTTT	CAHNPGENTEAFF
TRBV6-1	NA	NA	TRBJ2-3	TGTGCCAGCAGTGAAAGGCAGGCCCCAGATACGCAGTATTTT	CASSERQAPDTQYF
TRBV13	NA	once	TRBJ2-2	TGTGCCAGCAGTCCCGGGGTCGCCGCGAACACCGGGGAGCTGTTTTTT	CASSPGVAANTGELFF
TRBV7-9	TRBD1	NA	TRBJ1-5	TGTGCCAGCAGCTTAGCGGGCACAGGGGGAAATCAGCCCCAGCATTTT	CASSLAGTGGNQPQHF
TRBV7-3	NA	NA	TRBJ2-1	TGTGCCAGCAGCCCCTTACTGAGCAATGAGCAGTTCTTC	CASSPLLSNEQFF
TRBV29-1	NA	NA	TRBJ1-4	TGCAGCGCCCAGGACAGCTTTATACCTAATGAAAAACTGTTTTTT	CSAQDSFIPNEKLFF
TRBV4-3	NA	few	TRBJ1-3	TGCGCCAGCAGCCAATGGCGGGGGGCTGGAAACACCATATATTTT	CASSQWRGAGNTIYF
TRBV7-3	TRBD2	NA	TRBJ2-3	TGTGCCAGCAGCTCCCTAGCGGGATCCTCAGATACGCAGTATTTT	CASSSLAGSSDTQYF